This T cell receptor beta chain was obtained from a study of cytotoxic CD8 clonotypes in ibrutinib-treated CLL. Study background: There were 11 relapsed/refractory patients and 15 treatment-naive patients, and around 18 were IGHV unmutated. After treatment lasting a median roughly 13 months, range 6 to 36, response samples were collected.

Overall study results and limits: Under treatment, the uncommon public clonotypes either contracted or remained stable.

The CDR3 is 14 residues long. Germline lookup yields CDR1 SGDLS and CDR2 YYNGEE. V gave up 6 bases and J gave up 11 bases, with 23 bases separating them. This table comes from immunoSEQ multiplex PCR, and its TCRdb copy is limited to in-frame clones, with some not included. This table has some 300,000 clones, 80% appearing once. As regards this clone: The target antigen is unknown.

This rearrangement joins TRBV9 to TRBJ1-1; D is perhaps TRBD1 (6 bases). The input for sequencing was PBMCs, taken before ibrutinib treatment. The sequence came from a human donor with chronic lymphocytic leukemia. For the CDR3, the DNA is TGTGCCAGCACCCGGGAGTTGGGGGCGCATATCGCTTTCTTT. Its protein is CASTRELGAHIAFF.